The source of this T cell receptor (beta chain) is a study of blood T cell repertoires in COVID-19. In the study overall: T cells, B-cell-depleted T cells, or PBMCs supplied cDNA or gDNA.

Assay used: immunoSEQ multiplex PCR; TCRdb lists only in-frame clones, some missing. Of about 480,000 clones listed, approximately 90% are singletons. This study enrolled people aged roughly 18 to 89 from around 26 US geographic areas. Cohorts were based on clinical histories the participants reported. Recovered status applied to Cohort 3 donors who had two consecutive negative PCRs. It also applied to those with clearance or with symptom resolution. Germline V lookup: CDR1 KGHSY, CDR2 FQNENV. The V segment lost 4 bases and the J segment 7 bases; nucleotides outside the gene matches: 2. CDR3 length: 14 amino acids.

This TCR came from a woman in her sixties who had recovered from COVID-19. Specimen: PBMCs or T cells enriched from blood (not recorded which). This chain joins TRBV16 and TRBJ2-2; TRBD1 agrees at 11 bases. The CDR3 DNA sequence: TGTGCCAGCAGCCGGACAGGGGGCAACGGGGAGCTGTTTTTT. Translating it yields CASSRTGGNGELFF.